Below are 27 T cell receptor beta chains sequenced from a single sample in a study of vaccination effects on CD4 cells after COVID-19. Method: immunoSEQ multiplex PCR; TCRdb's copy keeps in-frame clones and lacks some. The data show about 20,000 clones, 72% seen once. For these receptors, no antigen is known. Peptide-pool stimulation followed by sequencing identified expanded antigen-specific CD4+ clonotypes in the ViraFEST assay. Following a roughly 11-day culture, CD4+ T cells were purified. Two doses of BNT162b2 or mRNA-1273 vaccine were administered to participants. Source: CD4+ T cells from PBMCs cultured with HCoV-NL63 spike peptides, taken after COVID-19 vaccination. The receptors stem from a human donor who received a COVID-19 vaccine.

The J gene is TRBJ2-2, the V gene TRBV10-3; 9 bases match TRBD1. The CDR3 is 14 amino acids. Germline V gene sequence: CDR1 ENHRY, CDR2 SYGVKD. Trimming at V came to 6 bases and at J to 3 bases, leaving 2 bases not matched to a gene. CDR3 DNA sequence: TGTGCCATCAGCGGGACAGGGCACACCGGGGAGCTGTTTTTT. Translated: CAISGTGHTGELFF.

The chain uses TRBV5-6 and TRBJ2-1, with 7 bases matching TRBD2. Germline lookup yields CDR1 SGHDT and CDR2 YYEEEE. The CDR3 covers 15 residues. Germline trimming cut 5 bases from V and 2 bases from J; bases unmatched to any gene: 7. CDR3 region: CASSPLADTYNEQFF. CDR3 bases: TGTGCCAGCAGTCCTCTAGCGGACACCTACAATGAGCAGTTCTTC.

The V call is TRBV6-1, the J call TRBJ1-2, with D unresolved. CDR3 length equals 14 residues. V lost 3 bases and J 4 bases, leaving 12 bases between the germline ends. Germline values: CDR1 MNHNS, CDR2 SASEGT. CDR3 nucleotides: TGTGCCAGCAGTGAGATGGAGGGCGCCTATGGCTACACCTTC. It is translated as CASSEMEGAYGYTF.

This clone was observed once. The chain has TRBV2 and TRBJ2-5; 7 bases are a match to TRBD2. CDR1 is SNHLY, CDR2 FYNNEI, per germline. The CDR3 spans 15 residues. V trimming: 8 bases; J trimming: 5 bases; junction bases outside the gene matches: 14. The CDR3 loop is CASSDRAGRGETQYF. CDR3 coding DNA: TGTGCCAGCTCAGACCGGGCGGGGAGGGGTGAGACCCAGTACTTC.

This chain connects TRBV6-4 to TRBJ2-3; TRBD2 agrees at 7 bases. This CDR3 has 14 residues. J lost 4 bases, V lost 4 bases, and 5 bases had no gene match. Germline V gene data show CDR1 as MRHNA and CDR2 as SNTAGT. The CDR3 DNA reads TGTGCCAGCAGTGCCGGACTAGAGGCAGATACGCAGTATTTT. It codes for CASSAGLEADTQYF.

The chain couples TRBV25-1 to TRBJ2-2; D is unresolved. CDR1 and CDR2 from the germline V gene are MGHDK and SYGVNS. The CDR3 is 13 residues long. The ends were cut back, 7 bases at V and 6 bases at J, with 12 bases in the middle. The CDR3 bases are TGTGCCAGCACACTCTTAGGGTCCGGGGAGCTGTTTTTT. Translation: CASTLLGSGELFF.

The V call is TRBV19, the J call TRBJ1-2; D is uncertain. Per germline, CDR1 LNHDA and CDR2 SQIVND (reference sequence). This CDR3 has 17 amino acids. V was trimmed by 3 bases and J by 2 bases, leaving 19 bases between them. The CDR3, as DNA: TGTGCCAGTAGTATGTTACATACCCTCCCGTCAAACTATGGCTACACCTTC. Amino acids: CASSMLHTLPSNYGYTF.

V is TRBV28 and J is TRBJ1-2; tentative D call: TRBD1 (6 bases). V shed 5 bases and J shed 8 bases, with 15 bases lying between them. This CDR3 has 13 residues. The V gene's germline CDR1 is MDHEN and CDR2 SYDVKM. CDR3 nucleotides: TGTGCCAGCAGTGCGGGACAAGGGGGGGGCTACACCTTC. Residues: CASSAGQGGGYTF.

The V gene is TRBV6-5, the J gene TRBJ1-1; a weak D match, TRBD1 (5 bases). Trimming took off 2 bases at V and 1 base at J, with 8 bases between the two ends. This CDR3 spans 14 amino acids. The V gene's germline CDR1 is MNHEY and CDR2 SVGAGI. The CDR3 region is CASSYVQENTEAFF. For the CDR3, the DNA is TGTGCCAGCAGTTACGTACAGGAGAACACTGAAGCTTTCTTT.

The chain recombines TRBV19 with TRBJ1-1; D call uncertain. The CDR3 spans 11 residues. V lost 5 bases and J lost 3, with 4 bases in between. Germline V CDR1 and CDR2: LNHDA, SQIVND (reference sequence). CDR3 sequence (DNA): TGTGCCAGTAGTGTGTACACTGAAGCTTTCTTT. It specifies CASSVYTEAFF.

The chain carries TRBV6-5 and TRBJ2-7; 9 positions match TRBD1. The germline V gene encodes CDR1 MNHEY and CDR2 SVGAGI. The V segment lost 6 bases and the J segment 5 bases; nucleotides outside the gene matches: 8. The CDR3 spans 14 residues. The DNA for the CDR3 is TGTGCCAGCAGGAGTGGACAGGGGCTGAACGAGCAGTACTTC. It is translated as CASRSGQGLNEQYF.

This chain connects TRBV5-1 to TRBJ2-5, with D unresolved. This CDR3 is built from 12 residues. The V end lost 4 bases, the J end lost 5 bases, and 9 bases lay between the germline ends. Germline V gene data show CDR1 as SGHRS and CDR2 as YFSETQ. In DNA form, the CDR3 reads TGCGCCAGCAGCACATTTGATGAGACCCAGTACTTC. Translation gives CASSTFDETQYF.

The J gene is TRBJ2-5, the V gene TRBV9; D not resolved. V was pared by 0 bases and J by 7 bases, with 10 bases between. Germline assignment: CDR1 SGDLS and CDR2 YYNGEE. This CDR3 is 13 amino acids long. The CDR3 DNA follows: TGTGCCAGCAGCGTAGCTCCAGGAGCGACCCAGTACTTC. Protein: CASSVAPGATQYF.

In DNA, the CDR3 is TGTGCCAGCAGTTACTCGTTTCAGGGGAACACTGAAGCTTTCTTT. Its protein product is CASSYSFQGNTEAFF. The chain employs TRBV6-5 and TRBJ1-1, with a possible D match to TRBD1 (5 bases). From germline, CDR1 is MNHEY and CDR2 SVGAGI. This CDR3 is 15 amino acids long. Deletions cut 0 bases from V and 1 base from J, with 9 bases between.

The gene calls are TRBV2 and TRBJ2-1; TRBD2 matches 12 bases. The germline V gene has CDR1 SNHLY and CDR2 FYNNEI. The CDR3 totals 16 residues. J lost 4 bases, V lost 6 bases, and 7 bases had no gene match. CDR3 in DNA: TGTGCCAGCAGGGAGACTAGCGGGAGAAAGTACAATGAGCAGTTCTTC. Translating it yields CASRETSGRKYNEQFF.

The CDR3 DNA is TGCGCCAGCAGCTTGGTAGGTAGCGGGAGGGCTGGTCGAGAGCAGTACTTC. Translation: CASSLVGSGRAGREQYF. This chain connects TRBV5-1 to TRBJ2-7, with 11 bases identical to TRBD2. V was pared by 0 bases and J by 7 bases, with 12 bases of the junction left unmatched. CDR1 is SGHRS, CDR2 YFSETQ, per germline. This CDR3 region has 17 residues.

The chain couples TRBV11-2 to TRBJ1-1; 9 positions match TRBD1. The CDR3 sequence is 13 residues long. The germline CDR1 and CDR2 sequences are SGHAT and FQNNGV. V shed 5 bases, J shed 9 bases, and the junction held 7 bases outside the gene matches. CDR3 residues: CASSPGQGSKAFF. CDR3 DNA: TGTGCCAGCAGCCCCGGACAGGGGAGTAAAGCTTTCTTT.

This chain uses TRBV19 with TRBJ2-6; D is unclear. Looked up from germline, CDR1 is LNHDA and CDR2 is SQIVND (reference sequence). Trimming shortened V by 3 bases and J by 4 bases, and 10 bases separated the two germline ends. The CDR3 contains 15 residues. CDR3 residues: CASSIPGSGANVLTF. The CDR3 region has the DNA TGTGCCAGTAGTATTCCAGGTTCCGGGGCCAACGTCCTGACTTTC.

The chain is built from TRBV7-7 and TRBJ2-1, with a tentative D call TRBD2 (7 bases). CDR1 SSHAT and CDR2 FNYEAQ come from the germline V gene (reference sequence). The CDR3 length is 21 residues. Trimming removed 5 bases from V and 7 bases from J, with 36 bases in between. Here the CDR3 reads CASSRHPGHIRLGGSPNEQFF. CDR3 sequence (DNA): TGTGCCAGCAGCCGGCATCCGGGACACATACGACTAGGCGGGAGTCCGAATGAGCAGTTCTTC.

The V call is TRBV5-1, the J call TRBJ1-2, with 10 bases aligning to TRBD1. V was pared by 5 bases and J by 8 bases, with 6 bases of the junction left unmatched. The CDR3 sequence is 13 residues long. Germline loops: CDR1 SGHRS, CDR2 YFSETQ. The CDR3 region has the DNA TGCGCCAGCAGAACGGGACAGGGGAACGGCTACACCTTC. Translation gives CASRTGQGNGYTF.

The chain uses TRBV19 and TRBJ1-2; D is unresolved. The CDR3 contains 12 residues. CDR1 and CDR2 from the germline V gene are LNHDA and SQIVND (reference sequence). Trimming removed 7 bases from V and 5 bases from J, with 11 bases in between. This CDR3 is CASKEGGYGYTF. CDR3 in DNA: TGTGCCAGTAAAGAGGGAGGGTATGGCTACACCTTC. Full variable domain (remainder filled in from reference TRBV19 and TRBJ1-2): DGGITQSPKYLFRKEGQNVTLSCEQNLNHDAMYWYRQDPGQGLRLIYYSQIVNDFQKGDIAEGYSVSREKKESFPLTVTSAQKNPTAFYLCASKEGGYGYTFGSGTRLTVV.

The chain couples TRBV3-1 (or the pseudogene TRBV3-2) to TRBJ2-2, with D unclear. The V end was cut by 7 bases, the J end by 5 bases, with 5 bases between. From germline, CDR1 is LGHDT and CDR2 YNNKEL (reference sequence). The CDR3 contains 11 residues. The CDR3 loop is CASTGTGELFF. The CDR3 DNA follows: TGTGCCAGCACCGGGACCGGGGAGCTGTTTTTT.

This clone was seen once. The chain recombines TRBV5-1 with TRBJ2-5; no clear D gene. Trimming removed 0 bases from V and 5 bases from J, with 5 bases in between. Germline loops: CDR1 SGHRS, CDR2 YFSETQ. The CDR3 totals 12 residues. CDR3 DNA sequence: TGCGCCAGCAGCTTGGTTGGTGAGACCCAGTACTTC. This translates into CASSLVGETQYF.

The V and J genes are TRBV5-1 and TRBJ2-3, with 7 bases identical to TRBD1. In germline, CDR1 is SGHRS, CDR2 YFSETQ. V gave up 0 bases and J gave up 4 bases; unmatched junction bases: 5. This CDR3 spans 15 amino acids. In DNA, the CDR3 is TGCGCCAGCAGCTTGGATGTGCAGGGGGCAGATACGCAGTATTTT. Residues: CASSLDVQGADTQYF.

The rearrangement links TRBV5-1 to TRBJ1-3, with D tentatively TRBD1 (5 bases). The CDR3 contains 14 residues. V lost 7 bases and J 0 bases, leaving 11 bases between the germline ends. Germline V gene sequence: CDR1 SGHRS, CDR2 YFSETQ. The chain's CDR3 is CASGTEDSGNTIYF. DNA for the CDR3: TGCGCCAGCGGGACGGAAGACTCTGGAAACACCATATATTTT.

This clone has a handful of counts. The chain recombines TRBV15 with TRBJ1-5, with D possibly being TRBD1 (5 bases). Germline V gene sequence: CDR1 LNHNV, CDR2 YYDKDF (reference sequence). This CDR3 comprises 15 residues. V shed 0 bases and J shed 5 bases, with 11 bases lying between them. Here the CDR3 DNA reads TGTGCCACCAGCAGAGATCAAGGGGCCTATCAGCCCCAGCATTTT. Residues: CATSRDQGAYQPQHF. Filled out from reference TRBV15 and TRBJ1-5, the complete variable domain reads DAMVIQNPRYQVTQFGKPVTLSCSQTLNHNVMYWYQQKSSQAPKLLFHYYDKDFNNEADTPDNFQSRRPNTSFCFLDIRSPGLGDTAMYLCATSRDQGAYQPQHFGDGTRLSIL.

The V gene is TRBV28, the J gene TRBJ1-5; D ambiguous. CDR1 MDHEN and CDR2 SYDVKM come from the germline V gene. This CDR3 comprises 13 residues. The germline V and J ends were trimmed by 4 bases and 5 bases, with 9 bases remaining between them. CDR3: CASSSVVDQPQHF. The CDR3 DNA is TGTGCCAGCAGTTCCGTAGTTGATCAGCCCCAGCATTTT. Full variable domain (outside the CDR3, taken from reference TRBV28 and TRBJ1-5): DVKVTQSSRYLVKRTGEKVFLECVQDMDHENMFWYRQDPGLGLRLIYFSYDVKMKEKGDIPEGYSVSREKKERFSLILESASTNQTSMYLCASSSVVDQPQHFGDGTRLSIL.